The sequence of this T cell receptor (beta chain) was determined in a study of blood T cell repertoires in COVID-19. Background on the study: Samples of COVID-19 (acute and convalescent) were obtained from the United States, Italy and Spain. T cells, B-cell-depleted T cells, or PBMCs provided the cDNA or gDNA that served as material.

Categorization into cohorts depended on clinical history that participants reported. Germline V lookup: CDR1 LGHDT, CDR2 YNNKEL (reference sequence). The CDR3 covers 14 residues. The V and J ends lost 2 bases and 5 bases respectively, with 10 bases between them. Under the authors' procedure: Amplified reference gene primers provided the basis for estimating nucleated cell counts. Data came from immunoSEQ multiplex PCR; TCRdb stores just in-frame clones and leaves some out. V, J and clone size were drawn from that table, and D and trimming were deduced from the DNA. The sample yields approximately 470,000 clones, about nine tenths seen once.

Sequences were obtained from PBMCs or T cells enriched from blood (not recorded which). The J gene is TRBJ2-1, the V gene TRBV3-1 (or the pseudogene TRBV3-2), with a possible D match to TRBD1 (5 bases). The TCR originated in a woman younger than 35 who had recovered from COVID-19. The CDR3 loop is CASSQQGANNEQFF. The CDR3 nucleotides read TGTGCCAGCAGCCAACAAGGGGCTAACAATGAGCAGTTCTTC.